Described below is a single T cell receptor (beta chain) sequence and its context. Sequencing was performed with immunoSEQ multiplex PCR; in TCRdb, only in-frame clones are kept and a portion is missing. The repertoire holds some 180,000 clones, around four fifths seen once, with approximately 8.1% in the top ten. The length of the CDR3 is 14 residues. From germline, CDR1 is SGHRS and CDR2 YFSETQ. V was pared by 6 bases and J by 0 bases, with 10 bases between. The data were taken from a study of blood T cell repertoires in COVID-19. The sequence came from a woman over 75 with COVID-19, enrolled during active disease. Material for sequencing was peripheral blood. The chain recombines TRBV5-1 with TRBJ1-3; no clear D gene. CDR3 bases: TGCGCCAGCACCGACGACAACTCTGGAAACACCATATATTTT. It encodes CASTDDNSGNTIYF.